Shown below are 5 T cell receptor beta chains from a single sample sequenced in a study of post-analysis software for immune sequencing data. No antigen has been assigned to these receptors. Whole-study results and caveats: Higher frequency in patients than in controls was seen for roughly five TRBV segments, with TRBV5-6, TRBV5-1 and TRBV20-1 among them.

The TCR beta cDNA libraries carried unique molecular identifiers. TCRdb itself ran the PCR reads through MiXCR, one entry per CDR3 protein. Of roughly 170,000 distinct CDR3 sequences in the sample, over 25% are singletons; the top ten hold about 1.6%. Sequences were obtained from blood. The receptors shown here come from a girl between 10 and 17 years old with multiple sclerosis.

This clonotype was seen at least ten times. The V and J genes are TRBV20-1 and TRBJ2-5; 11 positions match TRBD2. This CDR3 region has 14 residues. The V and J ends lost 3 bases and 2 bases, in that order; junction bases with no gene match: 2. Germline V gene data show CDR1 as DFQATT and CDR2 as SNEGSKA (reference sequence). The CDR3 region is CSASRLAGQETQYF. In nucleotides, the CDR3 is TGCAGTGCTAGTCGACTAGCGGGGCAAGAGACCCAGTACTTC.

The chain combines TRBV27 with TRBJ2-1; a weak D match, TRBD2 (5 bases). The CDR3 is made up of 15 amino acids. The germline CDR1 and CDR2 sequences are MNHEY and SMNVEV (reference sequence). Trimming stripped 6 bases from V and 0 bases from J, with 12 bases between. The CDR3 region is CASRRGLSSYNEQFF. In DNA form, the CDR3 reads TGTGCCAGCAGGCGCGGGTTAAGCTCCTACAATGAGCAGTTCTTC.

The genes are TRBV29-1 and TRBJ2-5; D may be TRBD2 (6 bases). The CDR3 consists of 13 residues. Germline V lookup: CDR1 SQVTM, CDR2 ANQGSEA. The V gene lost 5 bases and the J gene lost 3 bases, with 13 bases spanning the gap. Here the CDR3 DNA reads TGCAGCGTTTGGGGACGGAGGGAAGAGACCCAGTACTTC. Protein product: CSVWGRREETQYF.

This clonotype was seen ten or more times. The chain couples TRBV7-3 to TRBJ2-3, with 14 bases aligning to TRBD2. Germline CDR1 SGHTA, CDR2 FQGTGA. The CDR3 contains 19 residues. J lost 1 base, V lost 5 bases, and 11 bases had no gene match. The chain's CDR3 is CASSPWTSGRPLGTDTQYF. The CDR3 coding sequence is TGTGCCAGCAGCCCCTGGACTAGCGGGAGGCCGTTAGGCACAGATACGCAGTATTTT.

The CDR3 loop reads CASSQLAGALNEQFF. CDR3 DNA: TGCGCCAGCAGCCAACTAGCGGGAGCCTTGAATGAGCAGTTCTTC. The chain links TRBV4-1 to TRBJ2-1; TRBD2 matches at 10 bases. The ends lost 2 bases at V and 7 bases at J; junction bases unmatched: 5. The germline CDR1 and CDR2 sequences are MGHRA and YSYEKL. The CDR3 is made up of 15 amino acids.